What follows are 24 T cell receptor beta chains derived from one specimen sequenced in a study of T cell responses to AZD1222 COVID-19 vaccine. Assay used: immunoSEQ multiplex PCR; TCRdb lists only in-frame clones, some missing. The sample has 150,000 or so clones, roughly nine tenths seen once. Sequences were derived from peripheral blood, sampled on day 0 of AZD1222 vaccination. The receptors were gathered from an adult in good health.

V is TRBV15 and J is TRBJ1-4, with D tentatively TRBD1 (5 bases). From germline, CDR1 is LNHNV and CDR2 YYDKDF (reference sequence). The CDR3 runs 14 residues. The V gene lost 5 bases and the J gene lost 5 bases, with 12 bases spanning the gap. The CDR3 sequence: CATSGTPGNEKLFF. The CDR3, as DNA: TGTGCCACCAGCGGGACGCCCGGAAATGAAAAACTGTTTTTT. The full variable domain, in which reference TRBV15 and TRBJ1-4 provide the parts outside the CDR3, is DAMVIQNPRYQVTQFGKPVTLSCSQTLNHNVMYWYQQKSSQAPKLLFHYYDKDFNNEADTPDNFQSRRPNTSFCFLDIRSPGLGDTAMYLCATSGTPGNEKLFFGSGTQLSVL.

The gene calls are TRBV28 and TRBJ1-2; tentatively, D is TRBD1 (5 bases). Between the trimmed V and J ends, which lost 6 bases and 6 bases, there was a span of 11 bases. This CDR3 has 12 amino acids. Per germline, CDR1 MDHEN and CDR2 SYDVKM. The CDR3 is CASRGREDGYTF. CDR3 nucleotides: TGTGCCAGCAGGGGACGGGAAGATGGCTACACCTTC.

The rearrangement uses TRBV6-2 or TRBV6-3 and TRBJ2-1; 7 positions agree with TRBD1. V shed 5 bases and J 8 bases; nucleotides not matched to a gene: 6. This CDR3 comprises 13 residues. Germline CDR1 MNHEY, CDR2 SVGEGT. CDR3 nucleotide sequence: TGTGCCAGCAGTGGGGACAGTACCTATGAGCAGTTCTTC. Translation: CASSGDSTYEQFF.

This clone was picked up one time. This chain links TRBV11-2 with TRBJ2-1; D possibly uses TRBD1 or TRBD2 (5 bases each). This CDR3 region has 16 residues. Deletions cut 0 bases from V and 6 bases from J, with 15 bases between. The germline V gene encodes CDR1 SGHAT and CDR2 FQNNGV. For the CDR3, the DNA is TGTGCCAGCAGCTTAGATCCCCCCCCAGGGACCAATGAGCAGTTCTTC. Its protein is CASSLDPPPGTNEQFF.

This clone counts as medium-sized. This chain joins TRBV6-2 or TRBV6-3 and TRBJ1-1, with a tentative D call TRBD1 (5 bases). Germline assignment: CDR1 MNHEY and CDR2 SVGEGT. The CDR3 length is 14 residues. V dropped 6 bases and J dropped 2 bases, with 13 bases sitting between them. This CDR3 is CASSPMGRNTEAFF. As DNA, the CDR3 is TGTGCCAGCAGCCCCATGGGACGAAACACTGAAGCTTTCTTT.

The chain has TRBV7-9 and TRBJ2-7, with D uncertain. There are 15 residues in the CDR3. From germline, CDR1 is SEHNR and CDR2 FQNEAQ (reference sequence). The V end was cut by 3 bases, the J end by 6 bases, with 18 bases between. The CDR3 loop reads CASSFGPSPTSEQYF. Here the CDR3 DNA reads TGTGCCAGCAGCTTTGGGCCATCCCCCACCTCCGAGCAGTACTTC.

The CDR3 loop is CASSTRPGPYNEQFF. In DNA form, the CDR3 reads TGTGCCAGCAGTACTCGTCCGGGCCCATACAATGAGCAGTTCTTC. The V call is TRBV7-8, the J call TRBJ2-1; no clear D. Looked up from germline, CDR1 is SGHVS and CDR2 is FQNEAQ. Trimming removed 6 bases from V and 4 bases from J, with 16 bases in between. This CDR3 spans 15 amino acids.

The V call is TRBV11-2, the J call TRBJ1-6; 10 positions match TRBD1. The CDR3 is 16 amino acids. In germline, CDR1 is SGHAT, CDR2 FQNNGV. V trimming: 5 bases; J trimming: 7 bases; junction bases outside the gene matches: 8. The CDR3 nucleotides read TGTGCCAGCAGCATATCGACAGGGGGCGGGAATTCACCCCTCCACTTT. Translation gives CASSISTGGGNSPLHF.

V usage is TRBV5-6 and J usage is TRBJ2-3, with D maybe TRBD1 (6 bases). This CDR3 region has 13 residues. In germline, CDR1 is SGHDT, CDR2 YYEEEE. With 0 bases removed from V and 4 bases from J, the gap between germline ends came to 6 bases. This CDR3 is CASSLDRADTQYF. In DNA, the CDR3 is TGTGCCAGCAGCTTGGACAGGGCAGATACGCAGTATTTT.

The chain couples TRBV27 to TRBJ2-3; D is tentatively TRBD1 or TRBD2 (5 bases each). V was trimmed by 6 bases and J by 3 bases, leaving 16 bases between them. The CDR3 totals 15 residues. CDR1 and CDR2 from the germline V gene are MNHEY and SMNVEV (reference sequence). The DNA for the CDR3 is TGTGCCAGCAGAGATCCCAGGGAGAGGACAGATACGCAGTATTTT. Translated, it gives CASRDPRERTDTQYF.

The genes are TRBV13 and TRBJ2-7; 10 positions agree with TRBD1. V trimming: 8 bases; J trimming: 5 bases; junction bases outside the gene matches: 9. Germline V gene lookup returns CDR1 PRHDT and CDR2 FYEKMQ (reference sequence). CDR3 length: 14 amino acids. The CDR3, as DNA: TGTGCCAGCTTGGAGGGACAGGGGATAAACGAGCAGTACTTC. Translating it yields CASLEGQGINEQYF.

This clone has a handful of counts. The V and J genes are TRBV4-3 and TRBJ1-2, with D maybe TRBD1 (5 bases). The CDR3 loop spans 13 amino acids. Trimming took 1 base from V and 10 from J, leaving 13 bases between them. CDR1 is LGHNA, CDR2 YSLEER, per germline. For the CDR3, the DNA is TGCGCCAGCAGCCAAGGCTTTGCAGGGCCCTACACCTTC. Its translation is CASSQGFAGPYTF.

This rearrangement joins TRBV27 to TRBJ1-6, with a possible D match to TRBD1 (5 bases). Germline V lookup: CDR1 MNHEY, CDR2 SMNVEV (reference sequence). The CDR3 has 19 amino acids. The germline V and J ends were trimmed by 5 bases and 3 bases, with 23 bases remaining between them. CDR3 amino acids: CASSPYGDPVVFYNSPLHF. DNA of the CDR3: TGTGCCAGCAGTCCTTATGGGGACCCCGTTGTGTTCTATAATTCACCCCTCCACTTT.

The V and J genes are TRBV6-5 and TRBJ2-5, with D possibly called TRBD1 or TRBD2 (6 bases each). Germline-derived CDR1 and CDR2 are MNHEY and SVGAGI. CDR3 size: 15 residues. Trimming removed 2 bases at V and 5 bases at J, with 15 bases between. The chain's CDR3 is CASSYPQGSGETQYF. CDR3 nucleotides: TGTGCCAGCAGTTACCCACAGGGTAGCGGTGAGACCCAGTACTTC.

V and J are TRBV7-9 and TRBJ2-1; D is possibly TRBD1 (5 bases). Germline V gene lookup returns CDR1 SEHNR and CDR2 FQNEAQ (reference sequence). Trimming stripped 0 bases from V and 8 bases from J, with 11 bases between. There are 14 residues in the CDR3. DNA for the CDR3: TGTGCCAGCAGCTTAGCAACAGGTTCCCATGAGCAGTTCTTC. Amino acids: CASSLATGSHEQFF.

The CDR3 reads CATSDTRLAGGWDTQYF. The DNA of the CDR3 is TGTGCCACCAGTGATACCCGACTAGCGGGAGGGTGGGATACGCAGTATTTT. This rearrangement joins TRBV24-1 to TRBJ2-3; TRBD2 matches at 14 bases. After removal of 3 bases from V and 6 bases from J, the junction contained 7 bases not matched to a gene. The CDR3 consists of 17 residues. Per the germline V gene, CDR1 is KGHDR and CDR2 is SFDVKD.

The rearrangement joins TRBV19 to TRBJ1-5; D may be TRBD1 (5 bases). The CDR3 is 14 residues long. V dropped 6 bases and J dropped 7 bases, with 16 bases sitting between them. Looked up from germline, CDR1 is LNHDA and CDR2 is SQIVND (reference sequence). The CDR3: CASRTQGSGQPQHF. DNA for the CDR3: TGTGCCAGTAGAACTCAGGGATCGGGGCAGCCCCAGCATTTT.

The chain couples TRBV5-1 to TRBJ1-2; perhaps TRBD1 as D (6 bases). This CDR3 contains 15 residues. Germline V gives CDR1 SGHRS, CDR2 YFSETQ. V gave up 4 bases and J gave up 4 bases, with 17 bases separating them. CDR3 DNA sequence: TGCGCCAGCAGCGGGCTAGACAGGCCGGGCTATGGCTACACCTTC. Translated: CASSGLDRPGYGYTF.

The chain uses TRBV27 and TRBJ1-3; D is unresolved. Germline V CDR1 and CDR2: MNHEY, SMNVEV (reference sequence). The CDR3 runs 14 residues. Trimming removed 2 bases from V and 2 bases from J, with 7 bases in between. DNA for the CDR3: TGTGCCAGCAGTTTAGCGGGAGCTGGAAACACCATATATTTT. Translating gives CASSLAGAGNTIYF.

This rearrangement joins TRBV7-2 to TRBJ1-2; D is ambiguous. The CDR3 is 15 amino acids. CDR1 is SGHTA, CDR2 FQGNSA, per germline. The V gene lost 5 bases and the J gene lost 6 bases, with 19 bases spanning the gap. CDR3 amino acids: CASSLRTDPSHGYTF. The CDR3 DNA reads as TGTGCCAGCAGCCTAAGGACCGACCCTTCCCATGGCTACACCTTC.

This chain uses TRBV30 with TRBJ2-4; no definite D call. The CDR3 loop spans 15 amino acids. Germline V gives CDR1 GTSNPN, CDR2 SVGIG (reference sequence). The ends were cut back, 1 base at V and 0 bases at J, with 10 bases in the middle. CDR3 loop: CAWSAPALAKNIQYF. CDR3 DNA: TGTGCCTGGAGTGCCCCAGCTTTAGCCAAAAACATTCAGTACTTC.

The chain uses TRBV5-1 and TRBJ1-3, with a tentative D call TRBD1 (5 bases). The germline CDR1 and CDR2 sequences are SGHRS and YFSETQ. This CDR3 comprises 15 residues. V lost 4 bases and J lost 4, with 15 bases in between. CDR3 DNA sequence: TGCGCCAGCAGCCCAAATGGGGCGGACGGAAACACCATATATTTT. Protein product: CASSPNGADGNTIYF.

This chain joins TRBV7-2 and TRBJ1-5; possibly TRBD1 for D (6 bases). Germline V CDR1 and CDR2: SGHTA, FQGNSA. The V and J ends lost 5 bases and 1 base respectively, with 15 bases between them. This CDR3 region has 16 residues. CDR3 amino acids: CASSPMGAMSNQPQHF. The DNA of the CDR3 is TGTGCCAGCAGCCCAATGGGGGCCATGAGCAATCAGCCCCAGCATTTT.

The V and J genes are TRBV2 and TRBJ1-1; 7 bases align to TRBD1. V lost 2 bases, J lost 0 bases, and 3 bases stayed unmatched. The CDR3 length is 15 residues. Germline CDR1 SNHLY, CDR2 FYNNEI. CDR3 nucleotides: TGTGCCAGCAGTGAACCGGGACAGATGAACACTGAAGCTTTCTTT. It encodes CASSEPGQMNTEAFF.